This is a list of T cell receptor beta chains from one sample in a study of CD8 T cells in ankylosing spondylitis. In TCRdb, the 5' RACE reads were re-called with MiXCR into one record per CDR3 protein. The data show around 150,000 distinct CDR3 sequences, with 30% to 35% seen just once and around 6% held by the top ten. Sequencing was performed on synovial fluid, either unsorted or a sorted T cell fraction (not recorded which). These receptors were collected from a male donor with ankylosing spondylitis. The conserved cysteine and the conserved F or W are not part of the CDR3 here. Fields, in order: clone size, V gene, CDR3 protein. Rows give clone size only sometimes, using once, few, many, or a class for an expanded clone.

size: .; V: TRBV19; CDR3: ASSITGAGELF
size: .; V: TRBV29-1; CDR3: SVDLDRSGETQY
size: few; V: TRBV5-1; CDR3: ASMLSSGSYEQY
size: few; V: TRBV28; CDR3: ASSSGGPDGNTIY
size: .; V: TRBV20-1; CDR3: SAQPSWDYNSPLH
size: few; V: TRBV5-4; CDR3: ASSPGGGGGIDEQF
size: many; V: TRBV12-3/TRBV12-4; CDR3: ASSLARNQPQH
size: .; V: TRBV7-8; CDR3: ASSLVHNPTNEKLF
size: few; V: TRBV18; CDR3: ASLPFRDGTGELF
size: .; V: TRBV5-4; CDR3: ASSSGGLATAF
size: .; V: TRBV19; CDR3: ASSIYEPPYTQY
size: few; V: TRBV9; CDR3: ASSVTSKDNSPLH
size: many; V: TRBV11-2; CDR3: ASSPSPNTEAF
size: few; V: TRBV5-5; CDR3: ASSLGDSVNYGYT
size: .; V: TRBV2; CDR3: ASGVGRGGQPQH
size: few; V: TRBV12-3/TRBV12-4; CDR3: ASRPPAGGYT
size: .; V: TRBV20-1; CDR3: SARSDLSSEAF
size: few; V: TRBV4-1; CDR3: ASSQGTNSYEQY
size: .; V: TRBV7-3; CDR3: ASSWGTVSTDTQY
size: many; V: TRBV7-2; CDR3: ASSLVGSYNEQF
size: .; V: TRBV6-2/TRBV6-3; CDR3: ASSYYGGGSYNEQF
size: few; V: TRBV6-6; CDR3: ASSYSIRGTIY
size: .; V: TRBV20-1; CDR3: SARRGIAYEQY
size: .; V: TRBV30; CDR3: AWSSRVTEAF
size: .; V: TRBV21-1; CDR3: ASSIGRWPGPYEQY
size: .; V: TRBV7-3; CDR3: ASSFGAGGRETQY
size: many; V: TRBV11-2; CDR3: ASSWTQGAGQPQH
size: .; V: TRBV10-3; CDR3: AIRPGLAFSDTQY
size: .; V: TRBV14; CDR3: ASSQRGRGTDTQY
size: many; V: TRBV29-1; CDR3: SVNRDSSEQY
size: many; V: TRBV20-1; CDR3: SARDAGGGAF
size: few; V: TRBV6-1; CDR3: ASSEGSAIGYT
size: many; V: TRBV28; CDR3: ASSPSTSGKGKNIQY
size: few; V: TRBV5-1; CDR3: ASRTSGSSVVGTGELF
size: .; V: TRBV2; CDR3: ASSESGAQETQY
size: .; V: TRBV2; CDR3: ASRGQGSDTGELF
size: once; V: TRBV7-9; CDR3: ASSLEASGVYEQY
size: once; V: TRBV20-1; CDR3: SARTGAGEDQPQH
size: few; V: TRBV12-3/TRBV12-4; CDR3: ASSLGVRDNSPLH
size: many; V: TRBV29-1; CDR3: SVEDRGAGGQF
size: .; V: TRBV9; CDR3: ASSPGGLKGQETQY
size: many; V: TRBV7-9; CDR3: ASSFAGGADTEAF
size: few; V: TRBV7-3; CDR3: ASSLTSAMTDTQY
size: few; V: TRBV6-1; CDR3: ASSEVRDRRNNEQF